The clone carrying this T cell receptor (beta chain) was seen repeatedly, ten times or more. The antigen is undetermined. Naive CD8 T cells were sorted, and the gate applied was CD8+CD4-CCR7+CD45RA+. Generation of bulk TCR libraries relied on previously described methods and listed TCR primers. TCRdb processed the PCR reads anew with MiXCR; each CDR3 protein has one entry. The table has about 86,000 distinct CDR3 sequences, roughly 25% seen once; the top ten hold 0.75% to 0.9%. This specimen belongs to a study of molecular identifiers for immune sequencing clone quantification. CDR3 length: 16 residues. Looked up from germline, CDR1 is SEHNR and CDR2 is FQNEAQ (reference sequence). J was trimmed by 4 bases and V by 4 bases; bases with no gene match: 9. The study, taken as a whole, reports: Clones exceeding 20 RNA copies carried over 97% of effector molecules but under 1% of naive-cell molecules.

Sequenced: naive CD8+ T cells from blood, with Jurkat cell RNA spiked in. This sample's subset: FACS-sorted CD8+CD4-CCR7+CD45RA+ naive T cells. The clonotype was recovered from a human donor in good health. Some libraries in this study had Jurkat cell RNA spiked in. J is TRBJ2-3 and V is TRBV7-9, with 9 bases lining up with TRBD2. Written as DNA, the CDR3 is TGTGCCAGCAGCTCCGAGCGGGAGGAAATGTCAGATACGCAGTATTTT. The encoded protein is CASSSEREEMSDTQYF.